One sample yielded the 5 T cell receptor beta chains listed below, sequenced in a study of PD-L1 blockade in urothelial cancer. As for time point: pretreatment peripheral blood. Libraries were prepared by immunoSEQ multiplex PCR; TCRdb keeps only in-frame clonotypes and omits some of them. The table has roughly 67,000 clones, around 86% seen once. The starting material was PBMCs, obtained around atezolizumab (anti-PD-L1) treatment. The source is a man in his 60s with urothelial cancer.

The V gene is TRBV7-8, the J gene TRBJ1-1; the match to TRBD1 covers 7 bases. V was clipped by 5 bases and J by 0 bases; unmatched bases: 9. CDR1 and CDR2 (germline): SGHVS, FQNEAQ. This CDR3 contains 16 residues. This CDR3 reads CASSPETGRVNTEAFF. The CDR3 DNA sequence: TGTGCCAGCAGCCCGGAGACAGGGCGGGTGAACACTGAAGCTTTCTTT.

V gene TRBV9 combines with J gene TRBJ1-6; 8 positions agree with TRBD1. The CDR3 sequence is 14 residues long. Germline V CDR1 and CDR2: SGDLS, YYNGEE. Trimming removed 3 bases from V and 9 bases from J; junction bases left unmatched: 5. The CDR3 sequence is CASSATGAGSPLHF. CDR3 coding DNA: TGTGCCAGCAGCGCGACAGGGGCGGGTTCACCCCTCCACTTT.

The chain uses TRBV18 and TRBJ1-4; a weak D match, TRBD1 (6 bases). V was shortened by 3 bases and J by 5 bases, with 10 bases between the two germline ends. The CDR3 consists of 14 residues. Germline CDR1 reads KGHSH; CDR2 reads LQKENI. CDR3 sequence reads: CASSPDSRNEKLFF. CDR3 coding DNA: TGTGCCAGCTCACCGGACAGCCGAAATGAAAAACTGTTTTTT.

This clone has just one count. V is TRBV27 and J is TRBJ2-2, with TRBD1 matching 8 bases. The V gene's germline CDR1 is MNHEY and CDR2 SMNVEV (reference sequence). This CDR3 has 13 amino acids. Germline trimming cut 2 bases from V and 7 bases from J; bases unmatched to any gene: 0. The CDR3 DNA follows: TGTGCCAGCAGTTTAGGGACAGGCGGGGAGCTGTTTTTT. Translating it yields CASSLGTGGELFF.

This clone is medium-sized in the sample. The J gene is TRBJ1-1, the V gene TRBV19; D perhaps matches TRBD1 (6 bases). CDR3 length equals 14 residues. The germline V gene encodes CDR1 LNHDA and CDR2 SQIVND (reference sequence). Trimming took 4 bases from V and 1 from J, leaving 10 bases between them. This CDR3 reads CASSTGQRNTEAFF. In DNA, the CDR3 is TGTGCCAGTAGTACCGGACAGCGGAACACTGAAGCTTTCTTT.